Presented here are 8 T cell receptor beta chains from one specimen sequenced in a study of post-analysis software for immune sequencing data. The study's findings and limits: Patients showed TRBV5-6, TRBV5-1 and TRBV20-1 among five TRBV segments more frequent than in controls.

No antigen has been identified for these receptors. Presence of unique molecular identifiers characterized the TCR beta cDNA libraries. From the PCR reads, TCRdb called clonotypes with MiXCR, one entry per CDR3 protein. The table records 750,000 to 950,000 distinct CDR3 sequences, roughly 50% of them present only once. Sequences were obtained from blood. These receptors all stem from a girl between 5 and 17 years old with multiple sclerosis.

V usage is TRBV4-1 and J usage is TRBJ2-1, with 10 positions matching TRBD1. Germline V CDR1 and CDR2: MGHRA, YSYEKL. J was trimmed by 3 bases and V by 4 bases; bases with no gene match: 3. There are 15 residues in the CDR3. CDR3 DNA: TGCGCCAGCAGCCTGAGGACAGGGGGCTACAATGAGCAGTTCTTC. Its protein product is CASSLRTGGYNEQFF.

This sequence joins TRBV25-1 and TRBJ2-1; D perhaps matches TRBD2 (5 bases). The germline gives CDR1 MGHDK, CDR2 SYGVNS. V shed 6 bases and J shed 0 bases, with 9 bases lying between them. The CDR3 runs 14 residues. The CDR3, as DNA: TGTGCCAGCAGAAGCGGAAACTCCTACAATGAGCAGTTCTTC. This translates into CASRSGNSYNEQFF.

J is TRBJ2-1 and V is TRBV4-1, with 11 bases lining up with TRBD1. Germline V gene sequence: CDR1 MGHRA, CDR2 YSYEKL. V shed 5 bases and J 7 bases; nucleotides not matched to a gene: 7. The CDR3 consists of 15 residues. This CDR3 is CASSFTRDRGNEQFF. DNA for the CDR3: TGCGCCAGCAGCTTTACTCGGGACAGGGGGAATGAGCAGTTCTTC.

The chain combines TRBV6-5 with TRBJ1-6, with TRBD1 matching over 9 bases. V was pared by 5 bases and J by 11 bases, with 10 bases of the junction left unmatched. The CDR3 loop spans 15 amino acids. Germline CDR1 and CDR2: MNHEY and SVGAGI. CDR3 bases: TGTGCCAGCAGTCCCCCGGGACAGGGATCGGCACCCCTCCACTTT. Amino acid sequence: CASSPPGQGSAPLHF.

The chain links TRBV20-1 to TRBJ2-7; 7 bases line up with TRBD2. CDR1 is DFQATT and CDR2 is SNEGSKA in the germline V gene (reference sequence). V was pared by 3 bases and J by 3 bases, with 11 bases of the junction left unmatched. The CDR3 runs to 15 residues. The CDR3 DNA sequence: TGCAGTGCTAGCGTCACCGGGACTAAAGACTACGAGCAGTACTTC. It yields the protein CSASVTGTKDYEQYF.

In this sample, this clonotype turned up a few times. The CDR3 bases are TGCAGTGCTAGAGAGCGGGAAGGCGGACTAGCGGGGAGGCAGTATTTT. Protein: CSAREREGGLAGRQYF. The chain links TRBV20-1 to TRBJ2-3; 12 bases line up with TRBD2. CDR1 DFQATT and CDR2 SNEGSKA come from the germline V gene (reference sequence). Losses at the gene ends were 0 bases for V and 11 bases for J; bases not matched to a gene: 12. The CDR3 sequence is 16 residues long.

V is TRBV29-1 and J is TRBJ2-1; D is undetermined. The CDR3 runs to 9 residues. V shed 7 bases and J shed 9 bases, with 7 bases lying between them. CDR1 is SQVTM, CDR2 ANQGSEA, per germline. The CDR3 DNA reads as TGCAGCGCCGGTTTTGAGCAGTTCTTC. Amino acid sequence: CSAGFEQFF.

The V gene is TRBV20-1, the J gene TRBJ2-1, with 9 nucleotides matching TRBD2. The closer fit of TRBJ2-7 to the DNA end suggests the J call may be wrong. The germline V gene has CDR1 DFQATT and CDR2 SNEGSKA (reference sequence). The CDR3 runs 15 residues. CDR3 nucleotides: TGCAGTGCTTTCCCTTCTAGCGGGACTTACAATGAGCAGTACTTC. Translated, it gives CSAFPSSGTYNEQYF.